This TCR beta chain is from a study of cytomegalovirus exposure and HLA in healthy donors. General study findings and limits: Reportedly, diagnosis of cytomegalovirus status by the classifier showed high specificity and sensitivity.

Germline V lookup: CDR1 MDHEN, CDR2 SYDVKM. Trimming stripped 1 base from V and 4 bases from J, with 16 bases between. The CDR3 spans 16 residues. Profiling relied on immunoSEQ multiplex PCR, and the TCRdb table lists in-frame clones only, not all of them. The repertoire includes approximately 280,000 clones, 88% of them detected once, and over 0.85% sits in the top ten. For this clone: The antigen remains unidentified.

The chain has TRBV28 and TRBJ1-2; perhaps TRBD1 as D (6 bases). The sample taken for sequencing was PBMCs. The clonotype was recovered from a woman between 18 and 29 years old in good health and CMV-seronegative. The CDR3 sequence is CASSLFGTQYGYGYTF. CDR3 coding DNA: TGTGCCAGCAGTTTATTTGGGACACAGTACGGCTATGGCTACACCTTC.